This entry lists 22 T cell receptor beta chains sequenced from one sample in a study of HIV-infected patients and healthy controls. Antiretroviral therapy had run roughly three months, about 14 weeks, before follow-up blood collection. Whole blood was used without fractionation, so all unsorted peripheral T cells were included. cDNA was made from approximately 500 ng RNA using alpha and beta constant primers. Using multiplexing indices, alpha and beta chain libraries were generated apart by chain-specific third strand synthesis. TCRdb redid the calling of the 5' RACE reads with MiXCR, one entry per CDR3 protein. The sample carries about 6,500 distinct CDR3 sequences, 7.4% recorded once. This specimen consisted of blood, obtained during antiretroviral therapy. These receptors all stem from an adult with HIV infection.

At least ten counts were recorded for this clonotype. The V gene is TRBV11-2, the J gene TRBJ2-1; 8 nucleotides match TRBD2. The CDR3 loop spans 16 amino acids. Germline V gene lookup returns CDR1 SGHAT and CDR2 FQNNGV. The trim removed 3 bases at V and 4 bases at J, leaving 8 bases unmatched. The CDR3 DNA follows: TGTGCCAGCAGCTTCAAACTAGCGGACCGATACAATGAGCAGTTCTTC. Its protein is CASSFKLADRYNEQFF.

Within the sample, this clonotype is medium-sized. This rearrangement joins TRBV12-3 or TRBV12-4 to TRBJ2-7, with TRBD2 matching 8 bases. Trimming at V came to 3 bases and at J to 6 bases, leaving 4 bases not matched to a gene. The CDR3 has 13 amino acids. CDR3 nucleotide sequence: TGTGCCAGCAGTTTCTACGGGGGGGGCGAGCAGTACTTC. This encodes CASSFYGGGEQYF.

This clonotype was seen many times. The chain has TRBV5-1 and TRBJ2-1; D may be TRBD1 (7 bases). Deletions cut 3 bases from V and 7 bases from J, with 14 bases between. The CDR3 length is 14 residues. Germline CDR1 SGHRS, CDR2 YFSETQ. In nucleotides, the CDR3 is TGCGCCAGCAGCTGGGGGGACAGCCCAAATGAGCAGTTCTTC. This encodes CASSWGDSPNEQFF.

This clonotype has a count of ten or more. The CDR3 protein is CASSQEWTSETQYF. The CDR3 nucleotides are TGTGCCAGCAGCCAAGAGTGGACTAGCGAGACCCAGTACTTC. The chain has TRBV4-2 and TRBJ2-5; the match to TRBD2 covers 8 bases. Trimming removed 0 bases from V and 5 bases from J; junction bases left unmatched: 2. The germline V gene encodes CDR1 LGHNA and CDR2 YNFKEQ. This CDR3 comprises 14 residues.

By frequency in the sample, this clonotype is medium-sized. The V gene is TRBV3-1, the J gene TRBJ1-4; D gene ambiguous. Looked up from germline, CDR1 is LGHDT and CDR2 is YNNKEL (reference sequence). The CDR3 is made up of 12 amino acids. With 3 bases removed from V and 8 bases from J, the gap between germline ends came to 7 bases. CDR3 bases: TGTGCCAGCAGCCACCGCACAGAAAAACTGTTTTTT. Translated: CASSHRTEKLFF.

This clonotype was seen ten or more times. This chain connects TRBV2 to TRBJ2-2; TRBD1 agrees at 10 bases. Losses at the gene ends were 0 bases for V and 2 bases for J; bases not matched to a gene: 12. The CDR3 totals 20 residues. CDR1 is SNHLY, CDR2 FYNNEI, per germline. For the CDR3, the DNA is TGTGCCAGCAGTGAAGCGGCCGTCGAGACAGGGGGCAGAAACACCGGGGAGCTGTTTTTT. Its translation: CASSEAAVETGGRNTGELFF.

This clonotype was seen only once. This clone may be a read error of a much larger clone one base away. The rearrangement joins TRBV6-5 to TRBJ2-1; unclear D gene. The CDR3 covers 17 residues. The V and J ends lost 4 bases and 2 bases respectively, with 18 bases between them. Looked up from germline, CDR1 is MNHEY and CDR2 is SVGAGI. DNA for the CDR3: TGTGCCAGCAGTTCCACCGTCTCCCTGTGGCCCTACAATGAGCAGTTCTTC. It is translated as CASSSTVSLWPYNEQFF.

The chain combines TRBV12-3 or TRBV12-4 with TRBJ2-2; 11 bases fit TRBD2. The ends lost 6 bases at V and 0 bases at J; junction bases unmatched: 12. The CDR3 is 19 amino acids. The CDR3 sequence is CASSPPRISGGANTGELFF. The CDR3 DNA is TGTGCCAGCAGCCCCCCAAGGATTAGCGGGGGGGCGAACACCGGGGAGCTGTTTTTT.

This clonotype is classed as medium-sized. V usage is TRBV13 and J usage is TRBJ2-7; 14 nucleotides align to TRBD2. Germline-derived CDR1 and CDR2 are PRHDT and FYEKMQ (reference sequence). This CDR3 region has 13 residues. V lost 8 bases and J lost 6; bases outside the gene matches: 3. The CDR3 nucleotides are TGTGCCAGCGGGACTAGCGGGAGCGGCGAGCAGTACTTC. It yields the protein CASGTSGSGEQYF.

The genes are TRBV19 and TRBJ1-4; 9 bases agree with TRBD1. The V gene end was trimmed by 4 bases and the J gene end by 8 bases; junction bases not matched to a gene: 8. In germline, CDR1 is LNHDA, CDR2 SQIVND (reference sequence). The CDR3 runs to 15 residues. The CDR3 region has the DNA TGTGCCAGTAGTACTACCGGGACAGGGTTCGAAAAACTGTTTTTT. It codes for CASSTTGTGFEKLFF.

By share of the sample, this clonotype is medium-sized. The J gene is TRBJ2-7, the V gene TRBV7-2, with a tentative D call TRBD2 (6 bases). Germline CDR1 SGHTA, CDR2 FQGNSA. Trimming cost V 2 bases and J 9 bases, with 14 bases left between them. The CDR3 is 13 residues long. CDR3 sequence reads: CASSLIGEAGQYF. The CDR3, as DNA: TGTGCCAGCAGCTTAATCGGGGAAGCGGGGCAGTACTTC.

This clonotype rates as medium-sized. The chain has TRBV3-1 and TRBJ2-2, with D uncertain. With 0 bases removed from V and 3 bases from J, the gap between germline ends came to 5 bases. The CDR3 contains 14 residues. CDR1 is LGHDT and CDR2 is YNNKEL in the germline V gene (reference sequence). The CDR3 sequence: CASSQDADTGELFF. CDR3 DNA: TGTGCCAGCAGCCAAGATGCCGACACCGGGGAGCTGTTTTTT.

The chain is built from TRBV7-8 and TRBJ2-1; 12 bases are a match to TRBD2. V lost 10 bases to trimming and J lost 7 bases; unmatched junction nucleotides: 11. CDR3 length: 15 amino acids. Germline CDR1 and CDR2: SGHVS and FQNEAQ. CDR3 nucleotide sequence: TGTGCCACATCGACTAGCGGGGGCCAATCGAATGAGCAGTTCTTC. Translating gives CATSTSGGQSNEQFF.

This clonotype is medium-sized within its sample. The chain is built from TRBV20-1 and TRBJ2-7, with D possibly TRBD2 on 6 matching bases. CDR1 is DFQATT and CDR2 is SNEGSKA in the germline V gene (reference sequence). CDR3 length equals 11 residues. Trimming removed 8 bases from V and 3 bases from J, with 11 bases in between. The CDR3 nucleotides are TGCAGTAGTAGCGGACACTACGAGCAGTACTTC. It specifies CSSSGHYEQYF.

CDR3 bases: TGTGCCAGCAGTTCTACAGGGGTTCCTAATGAAAAACTGTTTTTT. Translation gives CASSSTGVPNEKLFF. The V gene is TRBV2, the J gene TRBJ1-4; 7 bases align to TRBD1. CDR1 and CDR2 (germline): SNHLY, FYNNEI. CDR3 length: 15 residues. The J segment lost 3 bases and the V segment lost 5 bases, leaving 6 bases of the junction unmatched.

This clonotype was seen only once. The gene calls are TRBV2 and TRBJ2-5; the match to TRBD1 covers 8 bases. Per germline, CDR1 SNHLY and CDR2 FYNNEI. The CDR3 covers 13 residues. V shed 6 bases and J 5 bases; nucleotides not matched to a gene: 5. The CDR3 DNA is TGTGCCAGCAGGCCACGGGACAGGGAGACCCAGTACTTC. It is translated as CASRPRDRETQYF.

In its sample, this clonotype is medium-sized (0.01 to 0.1%). The chain employs TRBV2 and TRBJ2-7, with a possible D match to TRBD2 (5 bases). Trimming took off 6 bases at V and 3 bases at J, with 9 bases between the two ends. The CDR3 has 12 residues. Germline CDR1 SNHLY, CDR2 FYNNEI. CDR3 in amino acids: CASRGLSYEQYF. The CDR3 DNA reads as TGTGCCAGCAGAGGACTGAGCTACGAGCAGTACTTC.

There are a few counts of this clonotype. The chain carries TRBV5-4 and TRBJ2-1, with no clear D. Germline V lookup: CDR1 SGHNT, CDR2 YYREEE (reference sequence). CDR3 size: 13 residues. V lost 0 bases and J 15 bases, leaving 16 bases between the germline ends. The CDR3 region has the DNA TGTGCCAGCAGCTTGGCCGACTCAACCTCATGGTTCTTC. Translation: CASSLADSTSWFF.

By share of the sample, this clonotype is medium-sized. CDR3 protein: CASSPDREDGYTF. The CDR3 DNA reads as TGTGCCAGCAGTCCTGACAGGGAAGATGGCTACACCTTC. V gene TRBV12-3 or TRBV12-4 combines with J gene TRBJ1-2; 7 nucleotides align to TRBD1. The trim removed 5 bases at V and 6 bases at J, leaving 6 bases unmatched. CDR3 size: 13 residues.

Many counts were recorded for this clonotype. The rearrangement joins TRBV3-1 to TRBJ2-5; a weak D match, TRBD2 (6 bases). CDR3 length: 16 residues. V lost 3 bases and J 4 bases, leaving 18 bases between the germline ends. CDR1 and CDR2 from the germline V gene are LGHDT and YNNKEL (reference sequence). In DNA, the CDR3 is TGTGCCAGCAGCCAGACGACTAGAGGTGACGGAGAGACCCAGTACTTC. Protein product: CASSQTTRGDGETQYF.

This clonotype was seen many times. V and J are TRBV20-1 and TRBJ2-3, with a possible D match to TRBD1 (6 bases). The germline V gene encodes CDR1 DFQATT and CDR2 SNEGSKA (reference sequence). This CDR3 is 14 amino acids long. The V and J ends lost 6 bases and 2 bases respectively, with 15 bases between them. As DNA, the CDR3 is TGCAGTGCGCGGAACAGGGAACACACAGATACGCAGTATTTT. It specifies CSARNREHTDTQYF.

This clonotype is categorized as medium-sized. The rearrangement links TRBV3-1 to TRBJ1-1; no definite D call. The V end was cut by 0 bases, the J end by 4 bases, with 15 bases between. CDR1 LGHDT and CDR2 YNNKEL come from the germline V gene (reference sequence). The CDR3 has 16 residues. The CDR3 is CASSQEGLGFGTEAFF. CDR3 in DNA: TGTGCCAGCAGCCAAGAAGGCCTAGGTTTTGGCACTGAAGCTTTCTTT.